Following are 12 T cell receptor beta chains from one sample sequenced in a study of T cell responses to AZD1222 COVID-19 vaccine. Some clones are missing from TCRdb's copy, which holds only in-frame ones; the method was immunoSEQ multiplex PCR. The sample holds around 140,000 clones, more than 90% seen once. The specimen comprised peripheral blood, sampled on day 0 of AZD1222 vaccination. These receptors all come from an adult in good health.

V is TRBV18 and J is TRBJ2-3; D not resolved. CDR1 KGHSH and CDR2 LQKENI come from the germline V gene. The CDR3 length is 13 residues. Trimming shortened V by 7 bases and J by 1 base, and 9 bases separated the two germline ends. The CDR3 DNA follows: TGTGCCAGCTTTTTGTCGGGCACAGATACGCAGTATTTT. Translated, it gives CASFLSGTDTQYF.

This rearrangement joins TRBV5-1 to TRBJ2-7; D call uncertain. CDR1 SGHRS and CDR2 YFSETQ come from the germline V gene. The V end lost 0 bases, the J end lost 0 bases, and 10 bases lay between the germline ends. The CDR3 sequence is 15 residues long. CDR3 in amino acids: CASSLAAGSSYEQYF. The CDR3 DNA reads as TGCGCCAGCAGCTTGGCCGCAGGTTCCTCCTACGAGCAGTACTTC.

This clone appeared once. V and J are TRBV6-1 and TRBJ2-1; 11 bases fit TRBD2. The CDR3 totals 14 residues. Unmatched junction bases numbered 6, after V lost 5 bases and J lost 9 bases. Germline values: CDR1 MNHNS, CDR2 SASEGT. The CDR3 is CASSSTSGSSEQFF. The CDR3 nucleotides read TGTGCCAGCAGTTCCACTAGCGGGAGTTCTGAGCAGTTCTTC.

The V gene is TRBV2, the J gene TRBJ2-1; 7 bases are shared with TRBD1. J lost 5 bases, V lost 9 bases, and 7 bases had no gene match. Per germline, CDR1 SNHLY and CDR2 FYNNEI. This CDR3 has 13 residues. The CDR3 nucleotides read TGTGCCAGATACCCGGGACAGCACAATGAGCAGTTCTTC. Translated, it gives CARYPGQHNEQFF.

The chain joins TRBV7-9 to TRBJ2-5, with TRBD2 as a possible D gene (5 bases). V was clipped by 1 base and J by 9 bases, with 12 bases between them. This CDR3 is 13 amino acids long. Germline CDR1 is SEHNR and CDR2 is FQNEAQ (reference sequence). The CDR3 DNA reads as TGTGCCAGCAGCTTAGGGCCTACGGGGTCCCAGTACTTC. This sequence encodes CASSLGPTGSQYF.

This clone was observed a single time. This chain links TRBV5-5 with TRBJ2-7, with 10 bases matching TRBD1. The CDR3 covers 14 residues. From germline, CDR1 is SGHKS and CDR2 YYEKEE (reference sequence). Trimming cost V 4 bases and J 3 bases; bases outside gene matches: 4. The chain's CDR3 is CASSHDRGRYEQYF. The DNA for the CDR3 is TGTGCCAGCAGCCACGACAGGGGGCGCTACGAGCAGTACTTC.

The CDR3 DNA is TGTGCCAGCAGTTTACAGGGGGGCAGCGAAAAACTGTTTTTT. Translation: CASSLQGGSEKLFF. The J gene is TRBJ1-4, the V gene TRBV28; 7 positions match TRBD1. The J segment lost 8 bases and the V segment lost 2 bases, leaving 5 bases of the junction unmatched. The CDR3 contains 14 residues. Germline V lookup: CDR1 MDHEN, CDR2 SYDVKM.

The chain has TRBV5-1 and TRBJ1-3; the match to TRBD1 covers 8 bases. Germline-derived CDR1 and CDR2 are SGHRS and YFSETQ. With 1 base clipped from V and 1 base from J, the junction kept 7 bases outside the gene matches. CDR3 length: 17 residues. The CDR3 DNA sequence: TGCGCCAGCAGCTTGAGTACAGGGGGGATTTCTGGAAACACCATATATTTT. This sequence encodes CASSLSTGGISGNTIYF.

The genes are TRBV2 and TRBJ2-2; D might be TRBD2 (7 bases). The V end lost 9 bases, the J end lost 7 bases, and 27 bases lay between the germline ends. CDR1 is SNHLY, CDR2 FYNNEI, per germline. The CDR3 contains 17 residues. As DNA, the CDR3 is TGTGCCAGTCCCCCCGGTGCGGGGGCGGTTTGGGTCGGGGAGCTGTTTTTT. It encodes CASPPGAGAVWVGELFF.

The chain couples TRBV5-1 to TRBJ2-1, with 7 bases lining up with TRBD1. V lost 3 bases and J lost 9; bases outside the gene matches: 9. The CDR3 runs 14 residues. Germline V lookup: CDR1 SGHRS, CDR2 YFSETQ. CDR3 nucleotide sequence: TGCGCCAGCAGCTACGGACAGGCTAGAGGTGAGCAGTTCTTC. Translating gives CASSYGQARGEQFF.

The chain carries TRBV19 and TRBJ1-1; no clear D gene. Germline loops: CDR1 LNHDA, CDR2 SQIVND (reference sequence). V lost 6 bases and J 1 base, leaving 9 bases between the germline ends. This CDR3 region has 13 residues. The CDR3 is CASSLNSNTEAFF. The CDR3 region has the DNA TGTGCCAGTAGCCTAAATTCGAACACTGAAGCTTTCTTT.

CDR3 sequence: CASRTGLTGELFF. In DNA form, the CDR3 reads TGTGCCAGCAGGACGGGACTCACCGGGGAGCTGTTTTTT. The chain has TRBV2 and TRBJ2-2; possibly TRBD2 for D (6 bases). The V end lost 6 bases, the J end lost 4 bases, and 9 bases lay between the germline ends. Germline assignment: CDR1 SNHLY and CDR2 FYNNEI. The CDR3 is made up of 13 amino acids.